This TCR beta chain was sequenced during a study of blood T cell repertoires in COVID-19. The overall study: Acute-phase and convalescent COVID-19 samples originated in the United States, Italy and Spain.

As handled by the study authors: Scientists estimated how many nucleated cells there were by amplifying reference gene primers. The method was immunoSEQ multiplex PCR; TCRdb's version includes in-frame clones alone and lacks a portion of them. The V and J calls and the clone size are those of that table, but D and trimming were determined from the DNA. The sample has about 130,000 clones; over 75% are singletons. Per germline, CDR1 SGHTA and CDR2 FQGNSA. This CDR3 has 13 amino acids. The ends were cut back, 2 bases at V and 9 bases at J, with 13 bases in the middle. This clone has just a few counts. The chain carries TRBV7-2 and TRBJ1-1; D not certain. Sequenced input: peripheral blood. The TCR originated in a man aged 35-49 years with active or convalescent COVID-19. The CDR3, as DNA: TGTGCCAGCAGCTTATTGGGCGGGGATAAAGCTTTCTTT. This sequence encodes CASSLLGGDKAFF.